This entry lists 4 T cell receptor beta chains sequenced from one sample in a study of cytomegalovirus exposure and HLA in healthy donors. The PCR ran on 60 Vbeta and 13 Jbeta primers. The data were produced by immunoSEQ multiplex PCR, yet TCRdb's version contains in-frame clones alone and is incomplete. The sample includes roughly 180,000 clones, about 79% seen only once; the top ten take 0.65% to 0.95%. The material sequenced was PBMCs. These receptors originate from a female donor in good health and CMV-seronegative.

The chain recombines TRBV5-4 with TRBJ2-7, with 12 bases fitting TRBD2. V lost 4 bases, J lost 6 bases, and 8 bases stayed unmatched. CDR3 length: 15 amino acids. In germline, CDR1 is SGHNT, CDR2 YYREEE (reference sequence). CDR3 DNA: TGTGCCAGCAGCGCCAGGACTAGCGGGAAAAGCGAGCAGTACTTC. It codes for CASSARTSGKSEQYF.

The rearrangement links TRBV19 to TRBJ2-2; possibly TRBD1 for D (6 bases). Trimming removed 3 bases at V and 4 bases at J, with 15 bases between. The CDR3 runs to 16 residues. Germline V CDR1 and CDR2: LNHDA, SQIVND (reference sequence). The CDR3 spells CASSIDWGLRTGELFF. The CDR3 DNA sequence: TGTGCCAGTAGTATTGACTGGGGGCTTCGCACCGGGGAGCTGTTTTTT.

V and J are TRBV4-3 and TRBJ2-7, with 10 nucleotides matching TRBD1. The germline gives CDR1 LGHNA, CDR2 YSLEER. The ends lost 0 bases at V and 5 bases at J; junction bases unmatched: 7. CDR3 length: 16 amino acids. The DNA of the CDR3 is TGCGCCAGCAGCCAAGAGCCTAGACAGGGGGCGAACGAGCAGTACTTC. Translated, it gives CASSQEPRQGANEQYF.

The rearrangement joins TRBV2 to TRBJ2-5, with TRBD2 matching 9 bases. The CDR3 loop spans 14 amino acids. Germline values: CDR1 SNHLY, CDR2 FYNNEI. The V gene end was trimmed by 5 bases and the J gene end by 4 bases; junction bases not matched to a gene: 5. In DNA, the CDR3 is TGTGCCAGCAGTCGTACGACTAGCGGAGAGACCCAGTACTTC. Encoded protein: CASSRTTSGETQYF.